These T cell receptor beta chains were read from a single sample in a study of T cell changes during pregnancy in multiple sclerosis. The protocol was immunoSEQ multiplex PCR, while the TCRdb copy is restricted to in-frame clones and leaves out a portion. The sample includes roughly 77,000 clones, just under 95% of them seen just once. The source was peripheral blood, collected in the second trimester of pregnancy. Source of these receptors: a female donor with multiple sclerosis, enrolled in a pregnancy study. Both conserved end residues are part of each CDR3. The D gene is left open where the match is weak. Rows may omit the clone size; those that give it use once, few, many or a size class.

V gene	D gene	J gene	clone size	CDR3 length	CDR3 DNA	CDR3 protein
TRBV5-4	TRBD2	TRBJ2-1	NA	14	TGTGCCAGCAGCGCTGGACTAGCGTACGATGAGCAGTTCTTC	CASSAGLAYDEQFF
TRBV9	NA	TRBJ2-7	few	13	TGTGCCAGCAGCGTAGGCAGGGTGGCCGAGCAGTACTTC	CASSVGRVAEQYF
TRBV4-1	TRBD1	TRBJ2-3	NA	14	TGCGCCAGCAGCCAAGATGAGGGGGCAATTACGCAGTATTTT	CASSQDEGAITQYF
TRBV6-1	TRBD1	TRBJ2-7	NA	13	TGTGCCAGCAGTGCCCGGGACAGTTACGAGCAGTACTTC	CASSARDSYEQYF
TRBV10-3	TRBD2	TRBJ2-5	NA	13	TGTGCCGTCGCCCCGGGACTAGCTGAGACCCAGTACTTC	CAVAPGLAETQYF
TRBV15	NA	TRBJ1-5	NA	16	TGTGCCACCAGCAGTCGCAGGGAAGGGGAGGGTCAGCCCCAGCATTTT	CATSSRREGEGQPQHF
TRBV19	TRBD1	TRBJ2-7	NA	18	TGTGCCAGTAGTATAGCCCCACCGTCGACAGGGGCCCTCTACGAGCAGTACTTC	CASSIAPPSTGALYEQYF
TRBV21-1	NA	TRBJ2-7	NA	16	TGTGCCAGCCTCAAAGGGTCGGTGCCACCCCTTTACGAGCAGTACTTC	CASLKGSVPPLYEQYF
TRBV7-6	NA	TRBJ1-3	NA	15	TGTGCCAGCAGCCACGGACAGATTAATGGAAACACCATATATTTT	CASSHGQINGNTIYF
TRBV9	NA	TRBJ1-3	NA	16	TGTGCCAGCAGCGCCCTCGCAGGCAGCTCTGGAAACACCATATATTTT	CASSALAGSSGNTIYF
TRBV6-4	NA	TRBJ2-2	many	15	TGTGCCAGCAGCGAAGCTGCGACGAACACCGGGGAGCTGTTTTTT	CASSEAATNTGELFF
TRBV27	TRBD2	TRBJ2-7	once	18	TGTGCCAGCAGTCCTCTGGGACTAGCGGGAGGTCCCCTCTACGAGCAGTACTTC	CASSPLGLAGGPLYEQYF
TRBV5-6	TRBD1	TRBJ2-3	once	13	TGTGCCAGCAGTTTGACAGGGACAGATACGCAGTATTTT	CASSLTGTDTQYF
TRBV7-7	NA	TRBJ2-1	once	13	TGTGCTAGCAGCTTAGGAGGCCACAATGAGCAGTTCTTC	CASSLGGHNEQFF
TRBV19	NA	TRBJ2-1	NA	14	TGTGCCAGTAGTGCGACGGGAAGGTACAATGAGCAGTTCTTC	CASSATGRYNEQFF
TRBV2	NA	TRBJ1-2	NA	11	TGTGCCAGCATGGGAGAGTATGGCTACACCTTC	CASMGEYGYTF
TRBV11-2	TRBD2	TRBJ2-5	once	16	TGTGCCAGCAGCTTGGGGGCGGGACTAGCGGGAGAGACCCAGTACTTC	CASSLGAGLAGETQYF
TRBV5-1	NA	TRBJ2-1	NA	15	TGCGCCAGCAGCTTGGAAGCTTCGGGATACAATGAGCAGTTCTTC	CASSLEASGYNEQFF
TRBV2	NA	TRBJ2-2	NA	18	TGTGCCAGCAGTGAAGGTATCGGAACAGGTTTACCATCCGGGGAGCTGTTTTTT	CASSEGIGTGLPSGELFF
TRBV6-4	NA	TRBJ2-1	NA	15	TGTGCCAGCAGGCCAGATGGTACGGGCTACAATGAGCAGTTCTTC	CASRPDGTGYNEQFF
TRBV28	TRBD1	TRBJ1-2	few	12	TGTGCCAGCAGGACAGGGGACTATGGCTACACCTTC	CASRTGDYGYTF
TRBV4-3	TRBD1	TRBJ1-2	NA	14	TGCGCCAGCAGCCAAGATGCCAGGGGGAATGGCTACACCTTC	CASSQDARGNGYTF
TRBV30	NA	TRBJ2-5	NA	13	TGTGCCTGGAGTACGACGGGAGTGGGGACCCAGTACTTC	CAWSTTGVGTQYF
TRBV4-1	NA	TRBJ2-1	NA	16	TGCGCCAGCAGCCAAGGAGGGGGCGGGACCCCGGGAGAGCAGTTCTTC	CASSQGGGGTPGEQFF
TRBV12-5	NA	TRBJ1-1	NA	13	TGTGCTAGTGGTCACCGGGGGAACACTGAAGCTTTCTTT	CASGHRGNTEAFF
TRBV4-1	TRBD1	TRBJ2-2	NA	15	TGCGCCAGCAGCCAAGGGACAGGGGGAACCGGGGAGCTGTTTTTT	CASSQGTGGTGELFF
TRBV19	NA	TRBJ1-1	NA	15	TGTGCCAGTAGCCCTCTCTGGACAAAGAACACTGAAGCTTTCTTT	CASSPLWTKNTEAFF
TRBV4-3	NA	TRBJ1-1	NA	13	TGCGCCAGCAGCCAAGAAGAAGGCGGTGAAGCTTTCTTT	CASSQEEGGEAFF
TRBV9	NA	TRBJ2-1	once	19	TGTGCCAGCAGCGTAGCTGGGAGTCGGGTTAGCGGAAGATACAATGAGCAGTTCTTC	CASSVAGSRVSGRYNEQFF
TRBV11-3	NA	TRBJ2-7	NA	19	TGTGCCAGCAGCGCGAAGACACGCGGAGGGGGCATTCGGTCCTACGAGCAGTACTTC	CASSAKTRGGGIRSYEQYF
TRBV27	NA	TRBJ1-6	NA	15	TGTGCCAGCACCAGACAGAGCTCCTATAATTCACCCCTCCACTTT	CASTRQSSYNSPLHF
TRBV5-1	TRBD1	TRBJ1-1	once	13	TGCGCCAGCAGCTTGAACGGACAGGGCGGAGCTTTCTTT	CASSLNGQGGAFF
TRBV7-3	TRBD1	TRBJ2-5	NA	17	TGTGCCAGCAGCCGAGTCCGGGACAGCAGCACGAAAGAGACCCAGTACTTC	CASSRVRDSSTKETQYF
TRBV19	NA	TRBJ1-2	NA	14	TGTGCCAGTAGTACGGAACCCGGAGGCTATGGCTACACCTTC	CASSTEPGGYGYTF
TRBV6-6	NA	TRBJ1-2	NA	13	TGTGCCAGCAGTTATCCGGGGTCCTATGGCTACACCTTC	CASSYPGSYGYTF
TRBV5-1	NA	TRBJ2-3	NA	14	TGCGCCAGCAGCTTGTCTAGCCCTACAGATACGCAGTATTTT	CASSLSSPTDTQYF
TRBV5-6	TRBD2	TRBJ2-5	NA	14	TGTGCCAGCAGCCCGGGGGGGGGAGAAGAGACCCAGTACTTC	CASSPGGGEETQYF
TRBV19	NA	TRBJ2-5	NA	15	TGTGCCAGTAGTAGCCCCGGACTAACACAAGAGACCCAGTACTTC	CASSSPGLTQETQYF
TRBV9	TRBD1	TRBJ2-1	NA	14	TGTGCCAGCAGACCGGGACAGGGGGGCCATGAGCAGTTCTTC	CASRPGQGGHEQFF
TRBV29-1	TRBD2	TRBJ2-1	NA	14	TGCAGCGGCCAAGGGCGGGAGAGCTACAATGAGCAGTTCTTC	CSGQGRESYNEQFF
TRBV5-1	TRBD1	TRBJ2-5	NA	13	TGCGCCAGCAGCGGACAGGGAGGAGAGACCCAGTACTTC	CASSGQGGETQYF
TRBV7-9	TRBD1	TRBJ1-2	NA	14	TGTGCCAGCAGCTCCAGAGAGGGGGCCTATGGCTACACCTTC	CASSSREGAYGYTF
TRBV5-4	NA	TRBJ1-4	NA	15	TGTGCCAGCAGCCGGAGGCGGGGAACTAATGAAAAACTGTTTTTT	CASSRRRGTNEKLFF
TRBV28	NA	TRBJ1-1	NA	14	TGTGCCAGCGGATCCCTTACGGGGAACACTGAAGCTTTCTTT	CASGSLTGNTEAFF
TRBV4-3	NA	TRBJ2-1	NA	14	TGCGCCAGCAGCCATGGCGGGGAGTACAATGAGCAGTTCTTC	CASSHGGEYNEQFF
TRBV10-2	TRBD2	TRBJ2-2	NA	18	TGCGCCAGCAAAAGACGGACTAGCGGGGGGGCAGGCACCGGGGAGCTGTTTTTT	CASKRRTSGGAGTGELFF
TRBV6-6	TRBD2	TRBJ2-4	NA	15	TGTGCCAGCAGTCTTCTGGGGGGGATCAGAGACATTCAGTACTTC	CASSLLGGIRDIQYF
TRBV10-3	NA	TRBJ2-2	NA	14	TGTGCCATCAGTCCTACTAGTTACACCGGGGAGCTGTTTTTT	CAISPTSYTGELFF
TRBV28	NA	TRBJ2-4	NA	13	TGTGCCACCCTAGACAGAGACAAAAACATTCAGTACTTC	CATLDRDKNIQYF
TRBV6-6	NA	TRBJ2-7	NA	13	TGTGCCAGCAGTTACTCAGGGGTTTACGAGCAGTACTTC	CASSYSGVYEQYF
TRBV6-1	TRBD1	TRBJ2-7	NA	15	TGTGCCAGCAGTGACCCCCGGGACAGGGACTACGAGCAGTACTTC	CASSDPRDRDYEQYF
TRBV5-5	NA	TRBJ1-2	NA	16	TGTGCCAGCAGCTTGTTATCAGGGGCTGGTAGCTATGGCTACACCTTC	CASSLLSGAGSYGYTF
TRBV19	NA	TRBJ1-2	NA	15	TGTGCCAGTAGTAACCGACAGGCGGTTACCTATGGCTACACCTTC	CASSNRQAVTYGYTF
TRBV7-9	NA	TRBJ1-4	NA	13	TGTGCCAGCAGCTTAATAGGGGGTGAAAAACTGTTTTTT	CASSLIGGEKLFF
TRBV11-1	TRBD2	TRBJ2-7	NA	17	TGTGCCAGCAGCTTACGCCCGACCAGCGGGGGTGGTTACGAGCAGTACTTC	CASSLRPTSGGGYEQYF
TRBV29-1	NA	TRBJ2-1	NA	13	TGCAGCGTCCCCCCGGGTCTTGACGGCGGGCAGTTCTTC	CSVPPGLDGGQFF
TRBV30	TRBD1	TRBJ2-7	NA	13	TGTGCCTGGAATACCCAACAGGGGTCCGAGCAGTACTTC	CAWNTQQGSEQYF